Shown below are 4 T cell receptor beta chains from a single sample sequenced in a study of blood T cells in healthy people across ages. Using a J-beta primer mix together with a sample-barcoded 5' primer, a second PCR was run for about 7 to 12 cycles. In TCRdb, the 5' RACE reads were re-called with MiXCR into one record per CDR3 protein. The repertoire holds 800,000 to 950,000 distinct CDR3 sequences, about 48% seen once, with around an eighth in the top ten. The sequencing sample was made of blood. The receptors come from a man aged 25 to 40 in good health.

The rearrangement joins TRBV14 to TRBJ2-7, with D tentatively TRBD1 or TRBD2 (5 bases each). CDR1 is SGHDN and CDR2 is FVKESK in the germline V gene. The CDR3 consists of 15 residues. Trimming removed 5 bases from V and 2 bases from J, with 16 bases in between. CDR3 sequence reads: CASSEVGAGPYEQYF. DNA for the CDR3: TGTGCCAGCAGCGAGGTCGGGGCAGGACCCTACGAGCAGTACTTC.

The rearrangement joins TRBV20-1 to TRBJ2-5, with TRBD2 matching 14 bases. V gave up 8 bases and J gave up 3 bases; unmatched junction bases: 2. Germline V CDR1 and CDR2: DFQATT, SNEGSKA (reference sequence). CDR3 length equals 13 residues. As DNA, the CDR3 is TGCAGTTCGGGACTAGCGGGAGAAGAGACCCAGTACTTC. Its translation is CSSGLAGEETQYF.

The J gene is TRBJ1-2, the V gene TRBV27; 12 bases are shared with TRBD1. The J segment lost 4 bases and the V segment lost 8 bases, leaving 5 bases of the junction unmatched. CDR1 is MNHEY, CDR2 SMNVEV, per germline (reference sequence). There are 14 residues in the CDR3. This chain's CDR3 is CASGDRGRVYGYTF. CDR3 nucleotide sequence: TGTGCCAGCGGGGACAGGGGGCGCGTCTATGGCTACACCTTC.

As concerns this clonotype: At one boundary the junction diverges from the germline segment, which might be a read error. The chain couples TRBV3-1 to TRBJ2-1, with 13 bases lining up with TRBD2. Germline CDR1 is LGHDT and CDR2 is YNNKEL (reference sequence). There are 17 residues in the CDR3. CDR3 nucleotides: TGTGCCAGCAGCCCGCGGACTAGCGGGGGACCCTACAATGAGCGGTTCTTC. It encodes CASSPRTSGGPYNERFF.